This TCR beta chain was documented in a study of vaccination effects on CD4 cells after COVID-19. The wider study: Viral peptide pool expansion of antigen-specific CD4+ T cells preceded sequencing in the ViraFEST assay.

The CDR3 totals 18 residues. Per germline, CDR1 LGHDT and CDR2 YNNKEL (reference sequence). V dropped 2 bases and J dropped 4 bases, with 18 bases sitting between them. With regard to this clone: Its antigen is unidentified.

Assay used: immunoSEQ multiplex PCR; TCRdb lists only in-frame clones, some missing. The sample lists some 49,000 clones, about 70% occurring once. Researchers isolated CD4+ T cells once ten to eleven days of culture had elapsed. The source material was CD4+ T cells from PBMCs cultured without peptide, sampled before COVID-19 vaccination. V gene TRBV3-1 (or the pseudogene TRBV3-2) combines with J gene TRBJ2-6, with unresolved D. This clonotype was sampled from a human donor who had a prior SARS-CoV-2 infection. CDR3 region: CASSQRRQPRSGANVLTF. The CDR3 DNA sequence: TGTGCCAGCAGCCAAAGACGGCAACCACGCTCCGGGGCCAACGTCCTGACTTTC.